This T cell receptor (beta chain) was obtained from a study of shared clonotypes between healthy human individuals. General study results and limits: Sorted-subset sequencing was shown by rarefaction to be incomplete despite large depth.

Germline CDR1 reads MNHNY; CDR2 reads SVGAGI (reference sequence). With 1 base removed from V and 9 bases from J, the gap between germline ends came to 10 bases. The CDR3 totals 13 residues. Running of the assay took place at deep level. Data came from immunoSEQ multiplex PCR; TCRdb stores just in-frame clones and leaves some out. The table includes 100,000 or so clones, around 65% detected once. With respect to this clone: Its antigen remains unidentified.

Sequencing was performed on memory CD8+ T cells sorted from blood. As to subset: CD45RO+ cells pooled with CCR7-negative TemRA cells. This chain uses TRBV6-6 with TRBJ2-1, with TRBD1 as a possible D gene (5 bases). This clonotype was sampled from a woman younger than 45 in good health. The CDR3 protein is CASSYFQGVEQFF. CDR3 in DNA: TGTGCCAGCAGTTACTTCCAGGGCGTTGAGCAGTTCTTC.